The 13 T cell receptor beta chains below were found in one sample sequenced in a study of blood T cell repertoires in COVID-19. Libraries were prepared by immunoSEQ multiplex PCR; TCRdb keeps only in-frame clonotypes and omits some of them. In the table there are 200,000 to 250,000 clones, 80% to 95% of which are singletons. The specimen was peripheral blood. These TCRs come from a man in his 60s with COVID-19, enrolled during active disease.

The chain uses TRBV3-1 (or the pseudogene TRBV3-2) and TRBJ2-1, with a possible D match to TRBD2 (7 bases). This CDR3 has 16 residues. Germline V gene data show CDR1 as LGHDT and CDR2 as YNNKEL (reference sequence). V gave up 1 base and J gave up 2 bases, with 12 bases separating them. The CDR3 nucleotides read TGTGCCAGCAGCCAAGTCGTGGGGGGGCCCTACAATGAGCAGTTCTTC. Translated: CASSQVVGGPYNEQFF.

The rearrangement uses TRBV5-1 and TRBJ2-1, with 11 bases lining up with TRBD2. Trimming cost V 4 bases and J 4 bases; bases outside gene matches: 7. The CDR3 spans 16 residues. CDR1 and CDR2 from the germline V gene are SGHRS and YFSETQ. The CDR3 DNA sequence: TGCGCCAGCAGCCAGACCGGGACTAGCGGTTACAATGAGCAGTTCTTC. It yields the protein CASSQTGTSGYNEQFF.

The chain combines TRBV7-2 with TRBJ1-5, with 7 bases aligning to TRBD1. After removal of 5 bases from V and 4 bases from J, the junction contained 8 bases not matched to a gene. CDR1 is SGHTA, CDR2 FQGNSA, per germline. The CDR3 is made up of 15 amino acids. CDR3 coding DNA: TGTGCCAGCAGCACGCGACAGGGAAAGAATCAGCCCCAGCATTTT. Encoded protein: CASSTRQGKNQPQHF.

This chain uses TRBV2 with TRBJ2-7; 7 bases are shared with TRBD2. The CDR3 has 13 residues. The V and J ends lost 8 bases and 3 bases, in that order; junction bases with no gene match: 7. In germline, CDR1 is SNHLY, CDR2 FYNNEI. In DNA form, the CDR3 reads TGTGCCAGCCAATATAGCGGGTTCTACGAGCAGTACTTC. It translates to CASQYSGFYEQYF.

CDR3 protein: CASSSRDRGDNEQFF. The CDR3 DNA reads as TGTGCCAGCAGTTCGAGGGACAGGGGAGACAATGAGCAGTTCTTC. The chain couples TRBV6-5 to TRBJ2-1; 10 nucleotides agree with TRBD1. The trim removed 4 bases at V and 5 bases at J, leaving 5 bases unmatched. The CDR3 loop spans 15 amino acids. Germline CDR1 reads MNHEY; CDR2 reads SVGAGI.

V is TRBV6-5 and J is TRBJ1-2; D is perhaps TRBD1 (6 bases). Trimming took off 8 bases at V and 3 bases at J, with 13 bases between the two ends. CDR1 and CDR2 from the germline V gene are MNHEY and SVGAGI. The CDR3 is made up of 13 amino acids. The CDR3, as DNA: TGTGCCAGCGCCCGGGACACGGACTATGGCTACACCTTC. This encodes CASARDTDYGYTF.

The chain combines TRBV6-5 with TRBJ2-5; D might be TRBD1 (6 bases). Trimming removed 6 bases at V and 3 bases at J, with 14 bases between. CDR1 and CDR2 (germline): MNHEY, SVGAGI. There are 14 residues in the CDR3. The CDR3 loop reads CASSNRVGKETQYF. The CDR3 coding sequence is TGTGCCAGCAGCAACAGGGTCGGGAAAGAGACCCAGTACTTC.

This clone was counted once. This chain connects TRBV18 to TRBJ1-1; 7 bases map to TRBD1. The junction had 0 bases not matched to a gene; V was cut back by 1 base and J by 1 base. The CDR3 is made up of 14 amino acids. Germline V lookup: CDR1 KGHSH, CDR2 LQKENI. CDR3 nucleotide sequence: TGTGCCAGCTCACCACAGGGGGCGAACACTGAAGCTTTCTTT. It yields the protein CASSPQGANTEAFF.

The chain joins TRBV6-5 to TRBJ1-4; D remains unclear. Germline V gives CDR1 MNHEY, CDR2 SVGAGI. CDR3 length: 15 residues. V was shortened by 6 bases and J by 6 bases, with 17 bases between the two germline ends. CDR3 protein: CASREGRSRDEKLFF. DNA of the CDR3: TGTGCCAGCAGGGAGGGTCGTTCGAGGGATGAAAAACTGTTTTTT.

The chain links TRBV9 to TRBJ2-3; unclear D gene. This CDR3 has 14 residues. V was clipped by 0 bases and J by 2 bases, with 7 bases between them. Germline V gene lookup returns CDR1 SGDLS and CDR2 YYNGEE. CDR3 DNA sequence: TGTGCCAGCAGCGTAGATACTGCCACAGATACGCAGTATTTT. Its protein is CASSVDTATDTQYF.

The chain has TRBV5-8 and TRBJ1-3, with D possibly being TRBD1 (5 bases). CDR1 and CDR2 from the germline V gene are SGHTS and YDEGEE. Trimming removed 4 bases from V and 1 base from J, with 12 bases in between. This CDR3 is 15 amino acids long. The CDR3, as DNA: TGTGCCAGCAGCAGGGGAAGGAGTTCTGGAAACACCATATATTTT. Amino acid sequence: CASSRGRSSGNTIYF.

The J gene is TRBJ2-1, the V gene TRBV11-3; 11 bases match TRBD2. Per the germline V gene, CDR1 is SGHNT and CDR2 is YENEEA. The CDR3 covers 17 residues. Germline trimming cut 1 base from V and 8 bases from J; bases unmatched to any gene: 10. The CDR3 bases are TGTGCCAGCAGCTTAGGCGCGATAGCGGGAGGGCACGATGAGCAGTTCTTC. Translation: CASSLGAIAGGHDEQFF.

The rearrangement links TRBV5-1 to TRBJ2-7; 13 bases agree with TRBD2. Germline assignment: CDR1 SGHRS and CDR2 YFSETQ. The CDR3 extends over 14 amino acids. Trimming cost V 3 bases and J 3 bases; bases outside gene matches: 0. The CDR3 nucleotides read TGCGCCAGCAGCTGGACTAGCGGGGGCTACGAGCAGTACTTC. Translation: CASSWTSGGYEQYF.